The 19 T cell receptor beta chains below all came from one sample that was sequenced in a study of cytomegalovirus exposure and HLA in healthy donors. Both 60 Vbeta primers and 13 Jbeta primers went into the PCR. Profiled with immunoSEQ multiplex PCR; TCRdb holds only in-frame clones, not every one. The sample holds 120,000 or so clones, approximately 81% seen once. Input material: PBMCs. The receptors originated from a young man in good health and CMV-seropositive.

The chain couples TRBV7-6 to TRBJ2-7; a possible D gene is TRBD2 (6 bases). V lost 5 bases and J 2 bases, leaving 19 bases between the germline ends. The germline gives CDR1 SGHVS, CDR2 FNYEAQ. This CDR3 contains 16 residues. The CDR3 DNA reads TGTGCCAGCAGCCCGGCCCGGGGCGGGGAAACCTACGAGCAGTACTTC. Protein sequence: CASSPARGGETYEQYF.

The J gene is TRBJ2-3, the V gene TRBV6-5; 12 bases fit TRBD1. The germline CDR1 and CDR2 sequences are MNHEY and SVGAGI. Unmatched junction bases numbered 3, after V lost 4 bases and J lost 4 bases. The CDR3 has 15 residues. As DNA, the CDR3 is TGTGCCAGCAGTTCCGGGACAGGGGGCGCAGATACGCAGTATTTT. Its translation: CASSSGTGGADTQYF.

This chain connects TRBV5-1 to TRBJ2-1; D perhaps matches TRBD1 (5 bases). The germline CDR1 and CDR2 sequences are SGHRS and YFSETQ. The CDR3 has 15 amino acids. The germline V and J ends were trimmed by 4 bases and 7 bases, with 18 bases remaining between them. The CDR3 is CASSPQRGRRNEQFF. The DNA of the CDR3 is TGCGCCAGCAGCCCCCAAAGGGGCAGAAGAAATGAGCAGTTCTTC. Combining the CDR3 with reference TRBV5-1 and TRBJ2-1 gives the whole variable domain KAGVTQTPRYLIKTRGQQVTLSCSPISGHRSVSWYQQTPGQGLQFLFEYFSETQRNKGNFPGRFSGRQFSNSRSEMNVSTLELGDSALYLCASSPQRGRRNEQFFGPGTRLTVL.

The chain is built from TRBV2 and TRBJ2-2; TRBD2 aligns across 7 bases. CDR3 length equals 15 residues. The junction had 7 bases not matched to a gene; V was cut back by 8 bases and J by 1 base. Germline V CDR1 and CDR2: SNHLY, FYNNEI. The CDR3 region is CASGGEGMNTGELFF. CDR3 nucleotides: TGTGCCAGCGGGGGGGAAGGGATGAACACCGGGGAGCTGTTTTTT.

J is TRBJ2-7 and V is TRBV30; D not certain. The CDR3 loop spans 11 amino acids. V was shortened by 3 bases and J by 7 bases, with 10 bases between the two germline ends. Looked up from germline, CDR1 is GTSNPN and CDR2 is SVGIG (reference sequence). The CDR3 sequence: CAWSATSEQYF. In DNA form, the CDR3 reads TGTGCCTGGAGCGCAACATCTGAGCAGTACTTC.

The V and J genes are TRBV20-1 and TRBJ1-2, with a possible D match to TRBD1 (6 bases). The ends were cut back, 5 bases at V and 4 bases at J, with 8 bases in the middle. The CDR3 runs 11 residues. The germline gives CDR1 DFQATT, CDR2 SNEGSKA (reference sequence). The CDR3 nucleotides read TGCAGTGCTCGGACAGTCTATGGCTACACCTTC. Its translation is CSARTVYGYTF.

The gene calls are TRBV6-1 and TRBJ2-3; D unresolved. The CDR3 consists of 13 residues. Germline CDR1 is MNHNS and CDR2 is SASEGT. V gave up 8 bases and J gave up 3 bases, with 12 bases separating them. CDR3 sequence: CASGRDRTDTQYF. CDR3 in DNA: TGTGCCAGCGGTCGAGATCGTACAGATACGCAGTATTTT.

V gene TRBV27 combines with J gene TRBJ2-7, with D tentatively TRBD2 (6 bases). The germline V gene has CDR1 MNHEY and CDR2 SMNVEV (reference sequence). The CDR3 covers 15 residues. Trimming cost V 2 bases and J 0 bases, with 11 bases left between them. The CDR3 DNA sequence: TGTGCCAGCAGTTTAAGTCGGGGGAGCTCCTACGAGCAGTACTTC. It yields the protein CASSLSRGSSYEQYF.

The J gene is TRBJ2-2, the V gene TRBV5-1; possible D gene TRBD1, 5 bases. V gave up 1 base and J gave up 4 bases, with 11 bases separating them. Germline CDR1 and CDR2: SGHRS and YFSETQ. The CDR3 contains 15 residues. The DNA of the CDR3 is TGCGCCAGCAGCTTGAACCAGGGCCCCACCGGGGAGCTGTTTTTT. Amino acids: CASSLNQGPTGELFF.

The V and J genes are TRBV5-6 and TRBJ2-7; 9 nucleotides line up with TRBD2. V lost 3 bases, J lost 2 bases, and 3 bases stayed unmatched. CDR1 and CDR2 (germline): SGHDT, YYEEEE. The CDR3 spans 14 residues. CDR3 in DNA: TGTGCCAGCAGCTCTAGCGGGATGACCTACGAGCAGTACTTC. Translating gives CASSSSGMTYEQYF.

CDR3 DNA: TGTGCCAGCAGCCGCGGCGGGGGGGGAAAGATCGACAATGAGCAGTTCTTC. It yields the protein CASSRGGGGKIDNEQFF. The chain links TRBV5-4 to TRBJ2-1; 9 bases match TRBD2. The CDR3 contains 17 residues. J gave up 5 bases and V 4 bases, and 13 bases lay outside the gene matches. Germline V lookup: CDR1 SGHNT, CDR2 YYREEE (reference sequence).

The V and J genes are TRBV5-6 and TRBJ2-1; the match to TRBD2 covers 7 bases. The CDR3 sequence is 17 residues long. Per germline, CDR1 SGHDT and CDR2 YYEEEE. J lost 0 bases, V lost 4 bases, and 10 bases had no gene match. CDR3 in DNA: TGTGCCAGCAGCGGGAGGGTAGCGTTGATCTCCTACAATGAGCAGTTCTTC. Protein sequence: CASSGRVALISYNEQFF.

V and J are TRBV30 and TRBJ1-3; the D is unclear. This CDR3 region has 15 residues. With 2 bases removed from V and 0 bases from J, the gap between germline ends came to 11 bases. In germline, CDR1 is GTSNPN, CDR2 SVGIG (reference sequence). CDR3 sequence reads: CAWSTVPGSGNTIYF. In DNA form, the CDR3 reads TGTGCCTGGAGTACGGTCCCGGGCTCTGGAAACACCATATATTTT.

The CDR3 DNA follows: TGTGCCAGCAGCTTATTGCCCCGGGGGGCAGTAGGTCAGCCCCAGCATTTT. The encoded protein is CASSLLPRGAVGQPQHF. The rearrangement uses TRBV7-6 and TRBJ1-5, with a weak D call TRBD1 (6 bases). Per germline, CDR1 SGHVS and CDR2 FNYEAQ. V was cut by 2 bases and J by 6 bases, with 20 bases left in between. CDR3 length equals 17 residues.

This clone has just a few counts. The gene calls are TRBV27 and TRBJ1-2; no definite D call. The germline gives CDR1 MNHEY, CDR2 SMNVEV (reference sequence). CDR3 length: 13 amino acids. V lost 3 bases to trimming and J lost 3 bases, with 8 bases between them. The CDR3 nucleotides read TGTGCCAGCAGTTTTGAGGGTGACTATGGCTACACCTTC. Translation gives CASSFEGDYGYTF.

V is TRBV29-1 and J is TRBJ2-3; tentative D call: TRBD1 (5 bases). The CDR3 consists of 14 residues. The germline V gene encodes CDR1 SQVTM and CDR2 ANQGSEA. Trimming took 5 bases from V and 6 from J, leaving 18 bases between them. The CDR3 loop reads CSVLTVSSADTQYF. Written as DNA, the CDR3 is TGCAGCGTTCTGACAGTAAGTTCAGCGGATACGCAGTATTTT.

The rearrangement links TRBV9 to TRBJ1-4, with D possibly being TRBD1 (5 bases). V lost 4 bases and J 6 bases, leaving 16 bases between the germline ends. The germline gives CDR1 SGDLS, CDR2 YYNGEE. This CDR3 spans 15 amino acids. The CDR3 here is CASSPLSGGDEKLFF. Here the CDR3 DNA reads TGTGCCAGCAGCCCTCTCTCGGGAGGGGATGAAAAACTGTTTTTT.

This chain links TRBV2 with TRBJ1-1; D possibly corresponds to TRBD1 (5 bases). Germline CDR1 reads SNHLY; CDR2 reads FYNNEI. V lost 8 bases and J 4 bases, leaving 11 bases between the germline ends. The length of the CDR3 is 12 residues. This CDR3 reads CASPLGRTEAFF. As DNA, the CDR3 is TGTGCCAGCCCCCTGGGGCGCACTGAAGCTTTCTTT.

The chain is built from TRBV9 and TRBJ2-1; 14 positions match TRBD2. V was pared by 3 bases and J by 5 bases, with 4 bases of the junction left unmatched. This CDR3 is 16 amino acids long. The V gene's germline CDR1 is SGDLS and CDR2 YYNGEE. The CDR3 sequence is CASSEGGLAGDNEQFF. CDR3 DNA: TGTGCCAGCAGCGAGGGGGGACTAGCGGGGGACAATGAGCAGTTCTTC.